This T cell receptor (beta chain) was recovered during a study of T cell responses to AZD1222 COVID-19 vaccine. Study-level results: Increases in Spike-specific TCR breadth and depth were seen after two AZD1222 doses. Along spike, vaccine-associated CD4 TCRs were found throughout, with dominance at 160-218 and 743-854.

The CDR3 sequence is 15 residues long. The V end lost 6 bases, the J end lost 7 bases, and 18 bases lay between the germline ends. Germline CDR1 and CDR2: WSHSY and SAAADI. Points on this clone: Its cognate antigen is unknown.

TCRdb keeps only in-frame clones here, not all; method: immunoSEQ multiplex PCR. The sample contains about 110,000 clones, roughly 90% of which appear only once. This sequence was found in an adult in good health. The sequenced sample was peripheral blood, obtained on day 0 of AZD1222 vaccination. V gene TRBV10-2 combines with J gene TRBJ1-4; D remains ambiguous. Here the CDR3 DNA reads TGCGCCAGCAGCCGCATGGAAGGAGTTGGTGAAAAACTGTTTTTT. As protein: CASSRMEGVGEKLFF.